The following is a T cell receptor beta chain sequence with its context. The target of this receptor is not known. No quality values exist for individual bases; no much larger clone is one base distant. The immunoSEQ Assay, a bias-controlled multiplex PCR, was used to amplify TCRbeta CDR3 regions from genomic DNA. The authors' pipeline ran thus. Nucleated cell counts per sample were estimated from amplification of reference gene primers within the assay. To quantify the absolute abundance of each unique TCRbeta CDR3 rearrangement, sequence reads were collapsed and filtered. Productive Simpson clonality was computed per sample as the square root of Simpson's diversity index over productive rearrangements. TCRdb retrieved this table from immuneACCESS and kept in-frame rearrangements only. Not all clones are present; in checked studies, unresolved V genes account for under half, and no reason is known for the remainder. For V, J and clone size, that table is used; D and trimming come from the DNA. This sample lists about 250,000 clones; 80% to 90% were detected once. About 3.8% of the sample goes to the ten largest clones.

Measured from the cysteine to the phenylalanine, the CDR3 is 19 residues long. CDR3 DNA is the only sequence kept; it has 57 bases, read in frame from the first base. Based on the germline V gene (reference sequence), the CDR1 and CDR2 sequences are MNHEY and SMNVEV. V lost 1 base and J lost 7 bases, and the count of bases not matched to a germline gene is 18. Participants in the prospective study were enrolled through a virtual design, were aged roughly 18 to 100 years, and lived in roughly 25 United States geographic areas. In the prospective study, participants were assigned to cohorts based on the clinical history participants reported in a screening survey and a study questionnaire. Exposed participants had been in contact, within 2 weeks of entering the study, with a person who had a PCR-confirmed or clinician-diagnosed case of COVID-19. Mobile phlebotomists in the prospective study collected whole blood, serum and a nasopharyngeal or oropharyngeal swab from every participant. Participants in the prospective study had the option to provide additional blood draws and questionnaires over a 2-month period. Blood samples from the prospective study were shipped frozen or at room temperature prior to DNA extraction.

This record comes from a study of blood T cell repertoires in COVID-19 (dated by TCRdb to about 2020). About the investigation overall: Samples covering the acute and convalescent phases of COVID-19 were provided by collaborators in the United States, Italy and Spain. The material from the prospective study consisted of cDNA or gDNA derived from T cells, B-cell-depleted T cells, or PBMCs. Deeply sampled blood TCRbeta repertoires from subjects exposed to, actively infected with, or recovered from COVID-19 were included in the dataset. The repertoires were released in a freely available public database meant as a resource for research on the immune response to SARS-CoV-2. The samples were drawn from the first 160 participants of the ongoing ImmuneRACE study and from 1,200 or so subjects provided by 6 global collaborators. Nearly every sample came with metadata listing a de-identified subject ID, COVID-19 status, age in years and sex. Where HLA class I and class II types were available, the types were taken from metadata supplied by the sample provider, not from assay-based typing. Study-level results and caveats: How much clinical and demographic metadata was included differed by source and by participant, and the metadata was provided uncurated.

In this chain, TRBV27 is recombined with TRBJ1-4, with TRBD1 matching 7 junction bases. The clonotype was recovered from a woman aged 35 to 49 who had been exposed to COVID-19. The specimen was PBMCs or T cells enriched from blood (not recorded which). The DNA sequence is as follows: TGTGCCAGCAGTTTATTCCCCGCCTTTCGTACAGGGGTGGGTGAAAAACTGTTTTTT. It codes for CASSLFPAFRTGVGEKLFF.